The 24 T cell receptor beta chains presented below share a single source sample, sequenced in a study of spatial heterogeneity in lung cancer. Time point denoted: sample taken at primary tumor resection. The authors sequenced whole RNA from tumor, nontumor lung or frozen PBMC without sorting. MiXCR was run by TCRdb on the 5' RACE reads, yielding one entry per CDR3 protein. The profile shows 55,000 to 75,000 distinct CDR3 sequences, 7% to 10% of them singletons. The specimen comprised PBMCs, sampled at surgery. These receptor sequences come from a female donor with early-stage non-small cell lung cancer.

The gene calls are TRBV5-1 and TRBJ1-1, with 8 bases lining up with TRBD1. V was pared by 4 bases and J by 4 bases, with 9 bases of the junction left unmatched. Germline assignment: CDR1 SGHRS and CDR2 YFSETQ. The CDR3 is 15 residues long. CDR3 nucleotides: TGCGCCAGCAGCGGTGAGCCAGGGGGCGTCACTGAAGCTTTCTTT. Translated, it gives CASSGEPGGVTEAFF.

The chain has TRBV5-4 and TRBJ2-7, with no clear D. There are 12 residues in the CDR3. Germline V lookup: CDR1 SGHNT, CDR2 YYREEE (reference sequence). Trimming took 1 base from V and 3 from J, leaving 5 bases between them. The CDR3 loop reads CASSLNLYEQYF. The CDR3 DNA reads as TGTGCCAGCAGCTTGAATCTCTACGAGCAGTACTTC.

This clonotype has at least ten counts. The CDR3 DNA sequence: TGTGCCACAAACCGACAGGGGCGAATCACCGGGGAGCTGTTTTTT. Its protein is CATNRQGRITGELFF. The chain joins TRBV5-6 to TRBJ2-2, with TRBD1 matching 8 bases. With 9 bases clipped from V and 4 bases from J, the junction kept 11 bases outside the gene matches. The CDR3 runs 15 residues. Germline CDR1 SGHDT, CDR2 YYEEEE.

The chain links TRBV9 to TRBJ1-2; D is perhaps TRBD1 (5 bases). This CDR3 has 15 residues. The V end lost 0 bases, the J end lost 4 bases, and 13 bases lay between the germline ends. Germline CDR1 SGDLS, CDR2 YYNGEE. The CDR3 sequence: CASSVEAGYVYGYTF. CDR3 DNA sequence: TGTGCCAGCAGCGTAGAGGCAGGGTATGTCTATGGCTACACCTTC.

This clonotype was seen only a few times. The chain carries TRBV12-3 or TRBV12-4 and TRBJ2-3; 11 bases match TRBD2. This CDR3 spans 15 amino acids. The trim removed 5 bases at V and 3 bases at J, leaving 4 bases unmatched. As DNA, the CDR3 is TGTGCCAGCAGTCTACTAGCGGGAGATACAGATACGCAGTATTTT. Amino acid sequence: CASSLLAGDTDTQYF.

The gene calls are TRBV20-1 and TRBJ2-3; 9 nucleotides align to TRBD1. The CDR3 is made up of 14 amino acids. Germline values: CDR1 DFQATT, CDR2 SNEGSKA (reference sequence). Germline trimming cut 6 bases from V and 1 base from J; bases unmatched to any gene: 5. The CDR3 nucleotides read TGCAGTGCCCAGAGGACAGGGGGCACAGATACGCAGTATTTT. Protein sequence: CSAQRTGGTDTQYF.

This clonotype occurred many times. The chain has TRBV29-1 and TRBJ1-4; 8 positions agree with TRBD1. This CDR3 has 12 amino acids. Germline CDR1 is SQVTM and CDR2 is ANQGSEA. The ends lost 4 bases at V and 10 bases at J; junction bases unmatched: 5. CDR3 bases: TGCAGCGTTGCGCAGGGGGCAGGAAAACTGTTTTTT. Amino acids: CSVAQGAGKLFF.

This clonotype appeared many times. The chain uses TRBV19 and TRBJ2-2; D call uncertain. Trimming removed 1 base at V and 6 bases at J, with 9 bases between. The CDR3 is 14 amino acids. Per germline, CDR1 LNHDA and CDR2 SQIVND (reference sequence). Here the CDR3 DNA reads TGTGCCAGTAGTATAGGGGTGGGCTCCGGGGAGCTGTTTTTT. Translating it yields CASSIGVGSGELFF.

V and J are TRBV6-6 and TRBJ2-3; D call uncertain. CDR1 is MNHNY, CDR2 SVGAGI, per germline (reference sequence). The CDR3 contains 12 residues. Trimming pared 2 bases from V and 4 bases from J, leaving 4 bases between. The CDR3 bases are TGTGCCAGCAGTTACGGCCCAGATACGCAGTATTTT. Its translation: CASSYGPDTQYF.

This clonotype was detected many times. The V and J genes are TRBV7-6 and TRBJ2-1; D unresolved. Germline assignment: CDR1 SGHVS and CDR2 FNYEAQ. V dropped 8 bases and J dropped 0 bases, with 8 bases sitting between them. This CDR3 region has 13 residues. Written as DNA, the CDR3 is TGTGCCAGCTCCTCTCCCTCCTACAATGAGCAGTTCTTC. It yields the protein CASSSPSYNEQFF.

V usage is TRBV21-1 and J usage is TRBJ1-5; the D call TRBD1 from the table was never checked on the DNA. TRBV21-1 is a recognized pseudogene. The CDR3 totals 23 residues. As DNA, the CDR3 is TGTGCCAGCAGTCCTATGATTCCGGCCGACAAAGTCACCCGGGCGAATAGCAATCAGCCCCAGCATTTT. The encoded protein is CASSPMIPADKVTRANSNQPQHF.

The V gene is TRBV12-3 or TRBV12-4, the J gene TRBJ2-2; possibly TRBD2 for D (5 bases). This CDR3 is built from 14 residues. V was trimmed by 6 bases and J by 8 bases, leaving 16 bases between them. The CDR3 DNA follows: TGTGCCAGCAGAACTAGAGGGAGTTCTGGGGAGCTGTTTTTT. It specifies CASRTRGSSGELFF.

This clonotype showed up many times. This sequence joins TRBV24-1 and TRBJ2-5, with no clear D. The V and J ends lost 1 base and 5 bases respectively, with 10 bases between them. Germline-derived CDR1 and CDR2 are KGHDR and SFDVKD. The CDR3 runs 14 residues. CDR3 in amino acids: CATSDFGKRETQYF. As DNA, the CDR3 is TGTGCCACCAGTGATTTCGGCAAAAGGGAGACCCAGTACTTC.

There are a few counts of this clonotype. CDR3 nucleotide sequence: TGTGCCAGCAGCGATGTTGGGGGGCAGTACTTC. Amino acids: CASSDVGGQYF. The rearrangement links TRBV3-1 to TRBJ2-7; either TRBD1 or TRBD2 may fit D (5 bases each). This CDR3 has 11 amino acids. V lost 5 bases, J lost 9 bases, and 11 bases lay in between. In germline, CDR1 is LGHDT, CDR2 YNNKEL (reference sequence).

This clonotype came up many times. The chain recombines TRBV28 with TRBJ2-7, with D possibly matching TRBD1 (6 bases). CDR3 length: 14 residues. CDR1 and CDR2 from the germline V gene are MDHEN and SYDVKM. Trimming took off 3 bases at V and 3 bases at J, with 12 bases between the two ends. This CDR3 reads CASSFQGKYYEQYV. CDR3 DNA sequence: TGTGCCAGCAGTTTTCAGGGGAAGTACTACGAGCAGTACGTC.

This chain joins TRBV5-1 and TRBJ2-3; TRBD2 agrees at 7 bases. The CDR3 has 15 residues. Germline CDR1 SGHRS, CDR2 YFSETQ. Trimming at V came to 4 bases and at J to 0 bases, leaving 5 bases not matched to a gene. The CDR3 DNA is TGCGCCAGCAGCCGGGGGGAGACTAGCACAGATACGCAGTATTTT. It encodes CASSRGETSTDTQYF.

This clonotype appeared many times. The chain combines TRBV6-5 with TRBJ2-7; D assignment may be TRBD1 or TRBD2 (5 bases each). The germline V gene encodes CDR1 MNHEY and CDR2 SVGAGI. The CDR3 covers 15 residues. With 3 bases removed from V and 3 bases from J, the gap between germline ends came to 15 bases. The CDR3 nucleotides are TGTGCCAGCAGTTATTTGACAGCGGCCGGCTACGAGCAGTACTTC. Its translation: CASSYLTAAGYEQYF.

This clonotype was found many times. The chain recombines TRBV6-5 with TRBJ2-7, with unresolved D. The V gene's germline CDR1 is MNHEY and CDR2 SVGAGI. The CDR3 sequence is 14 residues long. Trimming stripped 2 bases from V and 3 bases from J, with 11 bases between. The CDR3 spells CASSYRKGYYEQYV. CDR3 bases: TGTGCCAGCAGTTACCGTAAAGGGTACTACGAGCAGTACGTC.

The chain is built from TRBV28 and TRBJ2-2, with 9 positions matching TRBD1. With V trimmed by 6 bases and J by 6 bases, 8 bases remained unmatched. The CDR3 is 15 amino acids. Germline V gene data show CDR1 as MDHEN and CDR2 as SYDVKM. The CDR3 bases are TGTGCCAGCAGAGCCGGGACAGGGATCCCCGGGGAGCTGTTTTTT. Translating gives CASRAGTGIPGELFF.

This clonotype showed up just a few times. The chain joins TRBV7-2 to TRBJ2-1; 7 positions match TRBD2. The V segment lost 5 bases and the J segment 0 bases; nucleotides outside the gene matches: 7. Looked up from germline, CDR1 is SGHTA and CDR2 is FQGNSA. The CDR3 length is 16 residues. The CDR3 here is CASSPGGSSSYNEQFF. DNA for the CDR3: TGTGCCAGCAGCCCCGGGGGGTCGAGCTCCTACAATGAGCAGTTCTTC. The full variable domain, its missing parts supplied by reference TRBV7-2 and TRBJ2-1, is GAGVSQSPSNKVTEKGKDVELRCDPISGHTALYWYRQSLGQGLEFLIYFQGNSAPDKSGLPSDRFSAERTGGSVSTLTIQRTQQEDSAVYLCASSPGGSSSYNEQFFGPGTRLTVL.

CDR3 residues: CASGRTSRDEQFF. CDR3 bases: TGTGCCAGCGGCCGGACTAGCAGGGATGAGCAGTTCTTC. The chain couples TRBV28 to TRBJ2-1; 8 nucleotides match TRBD2. J lost 8 bases, V lost 8 bases, and 8 bases had no gene match. The germline CDR1 and CDR2 sequences are MDHEN and SYDVKM. This CDR3 contains 13 residues.

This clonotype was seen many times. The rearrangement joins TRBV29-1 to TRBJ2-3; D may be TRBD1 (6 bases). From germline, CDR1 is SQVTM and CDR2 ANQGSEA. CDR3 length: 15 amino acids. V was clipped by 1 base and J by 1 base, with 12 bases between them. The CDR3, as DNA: TGCAGCGTTGAAGGACAGGCCGGAGGCACAGATACGCAGTATTTT. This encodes CSVEGQAGGTDTQYF.

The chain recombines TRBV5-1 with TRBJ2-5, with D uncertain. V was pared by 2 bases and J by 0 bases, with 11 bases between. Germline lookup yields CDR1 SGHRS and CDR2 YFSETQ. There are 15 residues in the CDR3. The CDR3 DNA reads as TGCGCCAGCAGCTTTTTACTACGAAACCAAGAGACCCAGTACTTC. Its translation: CASSFLLRNQETQYF.

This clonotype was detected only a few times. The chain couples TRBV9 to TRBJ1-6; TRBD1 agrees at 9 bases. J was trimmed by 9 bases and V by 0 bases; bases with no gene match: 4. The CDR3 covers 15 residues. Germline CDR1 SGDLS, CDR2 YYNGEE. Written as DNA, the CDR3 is TGTGCCAGCAGCGTAGCCGGGACAGGGAGTTCACCCCTCCACTTT. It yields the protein CASSVAGTGSSPLHF.